This T cell receptor (beta chain) comes out of a study of blood T cell repertoires in COVID-19. The germline CDR1 and CDR2 sequences are SGHVS and FQNEAQ. This CDR3 has 17 amino acids. Trimming took off 0 bases at V and 3 bases at J, with 17 bases between the two ends. Authors' data handling: How many nucleated cells were present was estimated from reference gene primer amplification. The method was immunoSEQ multiplex PCR; TCRdb's version includes in-frame clones alone and lacks a portion of them. That table furnishes V, J and clone size, whereas the DNA furnished D and trimming. Of 150,000 to 200,000 clones listed, more than 65% are singletons. This clone was picked up a small number of times.

This rearrangement joins TRBV7-8 to TRBJ1-1; the D is unclear. Sample: peripheral blood. The TCR sequence derives from a human donor with acute or convalescent COVID-19. The donor label of this sample is uncertain. The CDR3 spells CASSLAQNSYLHTEAFF. The DNA for the CDR3 is TGTGCCAGCAGCTTAGCGCAAAACAGCTATTTGCACACTGAAGCTTTCTTT.